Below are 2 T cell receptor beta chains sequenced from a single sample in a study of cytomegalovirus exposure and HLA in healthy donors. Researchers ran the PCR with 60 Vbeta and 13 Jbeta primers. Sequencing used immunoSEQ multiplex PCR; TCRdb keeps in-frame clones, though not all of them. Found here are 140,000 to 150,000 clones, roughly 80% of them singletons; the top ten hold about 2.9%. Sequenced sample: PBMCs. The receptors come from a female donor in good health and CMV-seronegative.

The CDR3 here is CASRHRETGDTEAFF. CDR3 coding DNA: TGTGCCAGCAGGCATCGAGAGACAGGGGACACTGAAGCTTTCTTT. This chain joins TRBV6-5 and TRBJ1-1, with TRBD1 matching 8 bases. CDR3 size: 15 residues. V was pared by 6 bases and J by 3 bases, with 9 bases of the junction left unmatched. Looked up from germline, CDR1 is MNHEY and CDR2 is SVGAGI.

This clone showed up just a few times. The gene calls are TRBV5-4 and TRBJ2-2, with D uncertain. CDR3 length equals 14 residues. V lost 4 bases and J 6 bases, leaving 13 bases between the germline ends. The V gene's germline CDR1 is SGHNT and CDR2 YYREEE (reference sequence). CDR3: CASSPVAVSGELFF. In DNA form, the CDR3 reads TGTGCCAGCAGCCCTGTAGCTGTATCCGGGGAGCTGTTTTTT. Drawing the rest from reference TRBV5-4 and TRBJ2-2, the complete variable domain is ETGVTQSPTHLIKTRGQQVTLRCSSQSGHNTVSWYQQALGQGPQFIFQYYREEENGRGNFPPRFSGLQFPNYSSELNVNALELDDSALYLCASSPVAVSGELFFGEGSRLTVL.